This T cell receptor beta chain was retrieved from a study of T-cell reconstitution after alpha-beta-depleted transplantation in children. Study-wide results and caveats: Some patients' high day-60 TCRbeta diversity was traced to surviving recipient T cells and thymic progenitors. Diversity and T-cell counts at one year after transplant derived mostly from new T cells. Two months or so post-transplant, alpha-beta T cells reportedly derived from several hundred expanded graft clones.

This clonotype has at least ten counts. Its specificity is not known. The TCRbeta library incorporated unique molecular identifiers. TCRdb ran MiXCR on the PCR reads and lists one entry per CDR3 protein. Among almost 500,000 distinct CDR3 sequences, about 10% were seen once, and the ten largest hold just over 2%. The CDR3 runs to 15 residues. V dropped 0 bases and J dropped 4 bases, with 13 bases sitting between them. Germline V gene sequence: CDR1 LGHNA, CDR2 YSLEER. This receptor was taken from a child under 10 years old with inherited bone marrow failure, due to receive a stem cell transplant. Here the sequenced sample was PBMCs, taken before TCRalphabeta/CD19-depleted stem cell transplant. The chain is built from TRBV4-3 and TRBJ2-7, with D tentatively TRBD1 (6 bases). DNA of the CDR3: TGCGCCAGCAGCCAAGAGGCAGGGGCGATATACGAGCAGTACTTC. Translation gives CASSQEAGAIYEQYF.